A single sample is the source of the 17 T cell receptor beta chains below, sequenced in a study of control samples from healthy donors and cancer patients. Using immunoSEQ multiplex PCR, the repertoire was profiled, and TCRdb retains in-frame clones only, with some absent. The profile covers about 120,000 clones, with roughly 90% appearing a single time and about 2.2% taken by the ten largest. Sequencing was carried out using blood. These receptors originate from a woman in her 50s in good health.

This clone appeared a single time. The chain recombines TRBV19 with TRBJ2-1, with 9 bases lining up with TRBD2. Germline V lookup: CDR1 LNHDA, CDR2 SQIVND (reference sequence). The junction had 6 bases not matched to a gene; V was cut back by 4 bases and J by 8 bases. The CDR3 contains 14 residues. The DNA of the CDR3 is TGTGCCAGTAGTAGAGGGACTAGCTATGATGAGCAGTTCTTC. This translates into CASSRGTSYDEQFF.

The chain couples TRBV7-9 to TRBJ2-3; tentative D call: TRBD2 (6 bases). The CDR3 is 15 amino acids. CDR1 is SEHNR, CDR2 FQNEAQ, per germline (reference sequence). V lost 0 bases and J lost 0, with 7 bases in between. CDR3 in DNA: TGTGCCAGCAGCTTAGCGGGGGGAAGCACAGATACGCAGTATTTT. This translates into CASSLAGGSTDTQYF.

The J gene is TRBJ2-3, the V gene TRBV19, with D perhaps given as TRBD1 or TRBD2 (5 bases each). From germline, CDR1 is LNHDA and CDR2 SQIVND (reference sequence). V dropped 4 bases and J dropped 3 bases, with 20 bases sitting between them. CDR3 length equals 17 residues. The CDR3 DNA reads TGTGCCAGTAGTACCAGCTTGGGGGTTTTCAAGACAGATACGCAGTATTTT. As protein: CASSTSLGVFKTDTQYF.

This rearrangement joins TRBV7-9 to TRBJ2-7, with 8 bases identical to TRBD2. The CDR3 has 14 residues. Unmatched junction bases numbered 5, after V lost 5 bases and J lost 2 bases. Germline CDR1 reads SEHNR; CDR2 reads FQNEAQ (reference sequence). CDR3 DNA: TGTGCCAGCAGCCCCGGGGGGGCAGCCTACGAGCAGTACTTC. The encoded protein is CASSPGGAAYEQYF.

This clone was seen a single time. The V and J genes are TRBV19 and TRBJ1-4; maybe TRBD1 (6 bases). Germline V gene sequence: CDR1 LNHDA, CDR2 SQIVND (reference sequence). Trimming pared 9 bases from V and 4 bases from J, leaving 21 bases between. The CDR3 sequence is 16 residues long. DNA for the CDR3: TGTGCCAGCGGGGGCCAGGGTTTCGTCGGTAATGAAAAACTGTTTTTT. Translating gives CASGGQGFVGNEKLFF.

The chain combines TRBV3-1 (or the pseudogene TRBV3-2) with TRBJ2-2, with 8 positions matching TRBD2. The junction had 10 bases not matched to a gene; V was cut back by 3 bases and J by 10 bases. Germline V lookup: CDR1 LGHDT, CDR2 YNNKEL (reference sequence). This CDR3 has 15 amino acids. CDR3 sequence: CASSHPSLLAVELFF. CDR3 coding DNA: TGTGCCAGCAGCCATCCTTCCTTACTAGCGGTGGAGCTGTTTTTT.

This chain connects TRBV6-2 or TRBV6-3 to TRBJ1-5; TRBD1 matches at 7 bases. The CDR3 contains 17 residues. The ends lost 3 bases at V and 1 base at J; junction bases unmatched: 9. Germline loops: CDR1 MNHEY, CDR2 SVGEGT. The CDR3: CASSYISGTVSNQPQHF. The CDR3, as DNA: TGTGCCAGCAGTTATATTTCCGGGACAGTCAGCAATCAGCCCCAGCATTTT.

This chain joins TRBV7-8 and TRBJ2-5; D is unclear. V was cut by 1 base and J by 5 bases, with 14 bases left in between. The CDR3 runs to 15 residues. Germline CDR1 is SGHVS and CDR2 is FQNEAQ. The CDR3 region is CASSLVPSLGETQYF. CDR3 sequence (DNA): TGTGCCAGCAGCTTAGTTCCCAGCTTGGGTGAGACCCAGTACTTC. Complete variable domain (other parts from reference TRBV7-8 and TRBJ2-5): GAGVSQSPRYKVAKRGQDVALRCDPISGHVSLFWYQQALGQGPEFLTYFQNEAQLDKSGLPSDRFFAERPEGSVSTLKIQRTQQEDSAVYLCASSLVPSLGETQYFGPGTRLLVL.

The chain carries TRBV14 and TRBJ1-3; no firm D call. The CDR3 is 16 amino acids. Trimming pared 0 bases from V and 7 bases from J, leaving 16 bases between. The germline V gene encodes CDR1 SGHDN and CDR2 FVKESK. The CDR3 is CASSQERNRASNTIYF. The CDR3 DNA reads as TGTGCCAGCAGCCAAGAACGAAATAGGGCCTCCAACACCATATATTTT.

The chain is built from TRBV6-2 or TRBV6-3 and TRBJ2-3, with TRBD2 matching over 13 bases. Losses at the gene ends were 6 bases for V and 5 bases for J; bases not matched to a gene: 8. There are 16 residues in the CDR3. The germline CDR1 and CDR2 sequences are MNHEY and SVGEGT. CDR3 amino acids: CASSYGTSGTRDTQYF. DNA of the CDR3: TGTGCCAGCAGCTATGGGACTAGCGGGACGAGAGATACGCAGTATTTT.

The chain links TRBV12-2 to TRBJ1-1. TRBV12-2 is reported as a pseudogene. The CDR3 covers 17 residues. The CDR3 here is CASRLAVGGNLGTEAFF. The CDR3 DNA reads TGTGCAAGTCGCTTAGCGGTGGGAGGCAACCTGGGCACTGAAGCTTTCTTT.

As DNA, the CDR3 is TGTGCCAGCAGAACGACTAGCCCAGGGACCCAGTACTTC. Its translation: CASRTTSPGTQYF. The V call is TRBV7-9, the J call TRBJ2-5, with 7 bases aligning to TRBD2. V was clipped by 6 bases and J by 7 bases; unmatched bases: 8. This CDR3 region has 13 residues. Germline assignment: CDR1 SEHNR and CDR2 FQNEAQ (reference sequence). The whole variable domain, remainder taken from reference TRBV7-9 and TRBJ2-5, is DTGVSQNPRHKITKRGQNVTFRCDPISEHNRLYWYRQTLGQGPEFLTYFQNEAQLEKSRLLSDRFSAERPKGSFSTLEIQRTEQGDSAMYLCASRTTSPGTQYFGPGTRLLVL.

The chain uses TRBV18 and TRBJ2-4, with D hard to call. Trimming cost V 2 bases and J 0 bases, with 8 bases left between them. Germline V gene data show CDR1 as KGHSH and CDR2 as LQKENI. The CDR3 length is 15 residues. CDR3 loop: CASSPEPLAKNIQYF. DNA of the CDR3: TGTGCCAGCTCACCAGAGCCCTTAGCCAAAAACATTCAGTACTTC.

The J gene is TRBJ1-1, the V gene TRBV5-1; TRBD1 aligns across 8 bases. The germline V gene encodes CDR1 SGHRS and CDR2 YFSETQ. V shed 0 bases, J shed 0 bases, and the junction held 1 base outside the gene matches. The CDR3 is made up of 15 amino acids. This CDR3 reads CASSLEGQVNTEAFF. The CDR3 DNA reads TGCGCCAGCAGCTTGGAGGGACAGGTGAACACTGAAGCTTTCTTT.

The V call is TRBV5-1, the J call TRBJ2-3; D gene ambiguous. The germline V and J ends were trimmed by 5 bases and 4 bases, with 14 bases remaining between them. The germline gives CDR1 SGHRS, CDR2 YFSETQ. There are 14 residues in the CDR3. This chain's CDR3 is CASRQRPGPDTQYF. CDR3 in DNA: TGCGCCAGCAGACAAAGGCCCGGCCCAGATACGCAGTATTTT.

The chain has TRBV27 and TRBJ2-5; 9 bases match TRBD2. The CDR3 is 15 amino acids. Germline V gene lookup returns CDR1 MNHEY and CDR2 SMNVEV (reference sequence). V was clipped by 5 bases and J by 1 base; unmatched bases: 5. The chain's CDR3 is CASSNPRGGQETQYF. The CDR3 DNA sequence: TGTGCCAGCAGTAACCCGCGGGGGGGCCAAGAGACCCAGTACTTC.

This rearrangement joins TRBV14 to TRBJ2-3, with D possibly TRBD2 on 5 matching bases. The CDR3 length is 14 residues. Trimming pared 2 bases from V and 2 bases from J, leaving 8 bases between. The germline V gene has CDR1 SGHDN and CDR2 FVKESK. CDR3 amino acids: CASSQKDYTDTQYF. The CDR3 nucleotides read TGTGCCAGCAGCCAAAAAGACTACACAGATACGCAGTATTTT. Together with reference TRBV14 and TRBJ2-3, the CDR3 gives the full variable domain: EAGVTQFPSHSVIEKGQTVTLRCDPISGHDNLYWYRRVMGKEIKFLLHFVKESKQDESGMPNNRFLAERTGGTYSTLKVQPAELEDSGVYFCASSQKDYTDTQYFGPGTRLTVL.